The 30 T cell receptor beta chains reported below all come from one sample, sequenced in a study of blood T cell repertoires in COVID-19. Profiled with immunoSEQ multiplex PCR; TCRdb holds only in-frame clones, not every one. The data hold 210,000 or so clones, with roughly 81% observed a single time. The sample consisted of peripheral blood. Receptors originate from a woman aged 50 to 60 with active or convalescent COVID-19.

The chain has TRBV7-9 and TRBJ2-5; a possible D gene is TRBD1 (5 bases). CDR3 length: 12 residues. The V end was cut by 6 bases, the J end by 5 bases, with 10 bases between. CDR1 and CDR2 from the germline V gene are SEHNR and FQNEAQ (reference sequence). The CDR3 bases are TGTGCCAGCAGGGTCGGACACGAGACCCAGTACTTC. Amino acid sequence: CASRVGHETQYF.

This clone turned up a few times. CDR3 protein: CASSQSAGTYSNQPQHF. The CDR3 nucleotides read TGCGCCAGCAGTCAATCGGCGGGGACTTATAGCAATCAGCCCCAGCATTTT. This sequence joins TRBV23-1 and TRBJ1-5; weak D call: TRBD1 (5 bases). TRBV23-1 qualifies as an ORF whose function is uncertain. V shed 0 bases and J shed 0 bases, with 12 bases lying between them. The CDR3 length is 17 residues.

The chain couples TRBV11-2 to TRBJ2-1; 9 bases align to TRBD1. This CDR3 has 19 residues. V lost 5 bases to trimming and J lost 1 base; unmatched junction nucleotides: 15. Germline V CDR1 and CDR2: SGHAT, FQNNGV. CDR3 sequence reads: CASSLRPGTGWESYNEQFF. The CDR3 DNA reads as TGTGCCAGCAGCCTACGTCCCGGGACAGGGTGGGAATCCTACAATGAGCAGTTCTTC.

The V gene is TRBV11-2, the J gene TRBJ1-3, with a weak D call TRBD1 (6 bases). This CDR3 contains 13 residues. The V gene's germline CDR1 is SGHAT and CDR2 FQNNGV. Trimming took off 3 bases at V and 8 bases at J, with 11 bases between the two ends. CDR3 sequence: CASSFRNRDTIYF. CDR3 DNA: TGTGCCAGCAGCTTCCGAAACAGGGACACCATATATTTT.

The CDR3 nucleotides read TGTGCCACCAGCAGAGAGAGCGGGGGGCGGGATACGCAGTATTTT. Translation gives CATSRESGGRDTQYF. This chain joins TRBV15 and TRBJ2-3; 9 nucleotides align to TRBD2. This CDR3 is built from 15 residues. In germline, CDR1 is LNHNV, CDR2 YYDKDF (reference sequence). Losses at the gene ends were 0 bases for V and 6 bases for J; bases not matched to a gene: 4. The complete variable domain, with remaining parts taken from reference TRBV15 and TRBJ2-3, reads DAMVIQNPRYQVTQFGKPVTLSCSQTLNHNVMYWYQQKSSQAPKLLFHYYDKDFNNEADTPDNFQSRRPNTSFCFLDIRSPGLGDTAMYLCATSRESGGRDTQYFGPGTRLTVL.

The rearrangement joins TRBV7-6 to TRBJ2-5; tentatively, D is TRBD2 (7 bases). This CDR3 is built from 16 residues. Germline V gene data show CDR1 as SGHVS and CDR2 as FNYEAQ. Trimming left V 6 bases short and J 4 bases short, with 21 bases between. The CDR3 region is CASRNPGRGPLETQYF. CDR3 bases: TGTGCCAGCAGAAACCCCGGGCGGGGGCCCCTAGAGACCCAGTACTTC.

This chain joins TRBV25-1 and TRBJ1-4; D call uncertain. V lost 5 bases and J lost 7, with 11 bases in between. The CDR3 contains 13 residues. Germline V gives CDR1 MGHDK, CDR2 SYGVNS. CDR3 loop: CASSPPLLEKLFF. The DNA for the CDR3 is TGTGCCAGCAGTCCCCCTTTACTTGAAAAACTGTTTTTT.

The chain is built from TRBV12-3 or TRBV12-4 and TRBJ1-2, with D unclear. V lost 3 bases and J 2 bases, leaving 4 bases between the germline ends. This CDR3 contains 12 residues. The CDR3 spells CASSFMNYGYTF. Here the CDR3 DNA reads TGTGCCAGCAGTTTCATGAACTATGGCTACACCTTC.

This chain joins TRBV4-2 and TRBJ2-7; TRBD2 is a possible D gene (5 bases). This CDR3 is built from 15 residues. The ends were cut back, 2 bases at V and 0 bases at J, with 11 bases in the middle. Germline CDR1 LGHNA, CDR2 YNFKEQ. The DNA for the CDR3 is TGTGCCAGCAGCCAATCGACTACCAGCTCCTACGAGCAGTACTTC. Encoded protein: CASSQSTTSSYEQYF.

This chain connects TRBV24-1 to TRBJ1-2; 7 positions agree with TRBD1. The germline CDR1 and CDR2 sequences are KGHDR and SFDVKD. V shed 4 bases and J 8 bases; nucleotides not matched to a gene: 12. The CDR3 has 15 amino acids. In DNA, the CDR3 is TGTGCCACCAGTGACCCCGCCGAAGGGGGCGACGGCTACACCTTC. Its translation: CATSDPAEGGDGYTF.

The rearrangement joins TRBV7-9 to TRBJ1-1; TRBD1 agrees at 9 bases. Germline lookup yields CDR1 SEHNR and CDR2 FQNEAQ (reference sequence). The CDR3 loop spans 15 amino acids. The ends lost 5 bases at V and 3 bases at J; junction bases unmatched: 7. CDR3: CASSPRDRVDTEAFF. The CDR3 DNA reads TGTGCCAGCAGCCCCCGGGACAGGGTTGACACTGAAGCTTTCTTT.

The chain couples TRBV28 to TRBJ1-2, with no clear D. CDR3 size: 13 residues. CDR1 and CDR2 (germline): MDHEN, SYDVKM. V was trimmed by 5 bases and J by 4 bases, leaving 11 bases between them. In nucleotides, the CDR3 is TGTGCCAGCAGTGGAGAAGTCGGCTATGGCTACACCTTC. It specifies CASSGEVGYGYTF.

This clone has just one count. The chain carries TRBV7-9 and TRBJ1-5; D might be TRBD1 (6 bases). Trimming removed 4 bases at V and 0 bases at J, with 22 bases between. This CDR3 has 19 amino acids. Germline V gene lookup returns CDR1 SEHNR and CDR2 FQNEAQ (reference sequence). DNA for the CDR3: TGTGCCAGCAGCTACCAACAGGGTGGTGGGGGTTATAGCAATCAGCCCCAGCATTTT. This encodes CASSYQQGGGGYSNQPQHF. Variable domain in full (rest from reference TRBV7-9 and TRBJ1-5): DTGVSQNPRHKITKRGQNVTFRCDPISEHNRLYWYRQTLGQGPEFLTYFQNEAQLEKSRLLSDRFSAERPKGSFSTLEIQRTEQGDSAMYLCASSYQQGGGGYSNQPQHFGDGTRLSIL.

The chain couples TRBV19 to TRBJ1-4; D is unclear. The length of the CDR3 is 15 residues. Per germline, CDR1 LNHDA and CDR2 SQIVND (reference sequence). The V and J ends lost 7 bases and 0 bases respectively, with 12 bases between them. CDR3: CASTGSVATNEKLFF. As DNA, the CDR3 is TGTGCCAGTACCGGGAGCGTAGCAACTAATGAAAAACTGTTTTTT.

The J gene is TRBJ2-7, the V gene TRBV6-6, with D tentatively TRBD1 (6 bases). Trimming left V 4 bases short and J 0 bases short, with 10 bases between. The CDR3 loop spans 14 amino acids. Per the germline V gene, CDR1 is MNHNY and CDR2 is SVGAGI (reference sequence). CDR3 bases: TGTGCCAGCAGTTCACGGACAGACTCCTACGAGCAGTACTTC. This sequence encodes CASSSRTDSYEQYF.

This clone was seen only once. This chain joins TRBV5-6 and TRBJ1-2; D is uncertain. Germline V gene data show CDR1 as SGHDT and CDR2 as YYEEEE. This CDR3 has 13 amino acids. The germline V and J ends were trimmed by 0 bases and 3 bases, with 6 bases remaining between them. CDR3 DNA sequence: TGTGCCAGCAGCTTGGAACAGTACTATGGCTACACCTTC. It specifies CASSLEQYYGYTF. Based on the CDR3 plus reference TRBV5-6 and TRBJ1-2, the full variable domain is DAGVTQSPTHLIKTRGQQVTLRCSPKSGHDTVSWYQQALGQGPQFIFQYYEEEERQRGNFPDRFSGHQFPNYSSELNVNALLLGDSALYLCASSLEQYYGYTFGSGTRLTVV.

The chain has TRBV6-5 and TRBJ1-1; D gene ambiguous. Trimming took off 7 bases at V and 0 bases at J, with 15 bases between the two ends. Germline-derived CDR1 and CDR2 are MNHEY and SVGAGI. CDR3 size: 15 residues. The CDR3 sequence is CASMKNSYMNTEAFF. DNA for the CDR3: TGTGCCAGCATGAAGAACAGCTACATGAACACTGAAGCTTTCTTT.

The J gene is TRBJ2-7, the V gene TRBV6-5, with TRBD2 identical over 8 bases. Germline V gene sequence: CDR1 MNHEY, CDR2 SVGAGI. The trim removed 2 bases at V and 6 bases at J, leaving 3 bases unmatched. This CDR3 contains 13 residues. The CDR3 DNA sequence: TGTGCCAGCAGTTACGGGCTAGCGGGCGAGCAGTACTTC. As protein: CASSYGLAGEQYF.

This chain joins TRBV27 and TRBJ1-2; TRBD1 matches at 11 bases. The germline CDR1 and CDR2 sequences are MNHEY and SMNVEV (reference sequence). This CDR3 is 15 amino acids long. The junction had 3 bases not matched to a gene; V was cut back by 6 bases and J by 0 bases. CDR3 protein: CASRAGQGANYGYTF. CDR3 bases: TGTGCCAGCAGGGCGGGACAGGGGGCTAACTATGGCTACACCTTC.

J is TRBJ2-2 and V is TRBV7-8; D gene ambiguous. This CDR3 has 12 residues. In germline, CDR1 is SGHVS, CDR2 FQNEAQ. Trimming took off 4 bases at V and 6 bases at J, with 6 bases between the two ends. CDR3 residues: CASSSFPGELFF. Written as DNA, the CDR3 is TGTGCCAGCAGCTCATTCCCCGGGGAGCTGTTTTTT.

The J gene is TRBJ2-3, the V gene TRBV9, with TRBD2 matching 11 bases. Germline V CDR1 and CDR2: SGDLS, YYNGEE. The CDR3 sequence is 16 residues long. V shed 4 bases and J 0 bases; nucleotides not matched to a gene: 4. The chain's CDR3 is CASSPGTSGSTDTQYF. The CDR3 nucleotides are TGTGCCAGCAGCCCAGGGACTAGCGGAAGCACAGATACGCAGTATTTT.

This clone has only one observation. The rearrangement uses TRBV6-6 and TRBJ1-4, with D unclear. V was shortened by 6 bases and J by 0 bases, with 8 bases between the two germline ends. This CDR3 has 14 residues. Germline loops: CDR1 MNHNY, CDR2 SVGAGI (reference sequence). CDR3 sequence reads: CASSRSATNEKLFF. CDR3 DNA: TGTGCCAGCAGCCGCAGCGCAACTAATGAAAAACTGTTTTTT.

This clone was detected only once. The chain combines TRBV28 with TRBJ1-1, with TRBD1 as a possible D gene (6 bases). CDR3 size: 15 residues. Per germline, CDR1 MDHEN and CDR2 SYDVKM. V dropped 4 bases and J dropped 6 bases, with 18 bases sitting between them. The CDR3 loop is CASSSNGPTGPEAFF. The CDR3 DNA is TGTGCCAGCAGTTCCAATGGGCCGACAGGACCTGAAGCTTTCTTT.

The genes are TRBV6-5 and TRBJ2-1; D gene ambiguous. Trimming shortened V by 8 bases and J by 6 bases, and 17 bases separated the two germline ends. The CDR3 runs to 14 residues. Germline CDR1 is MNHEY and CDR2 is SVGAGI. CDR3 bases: TGTGCCAGCGCCTTAGCCCCGGGTGGCAATGAGCAGTTCTTC. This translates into CASALAPGGNEQFF.

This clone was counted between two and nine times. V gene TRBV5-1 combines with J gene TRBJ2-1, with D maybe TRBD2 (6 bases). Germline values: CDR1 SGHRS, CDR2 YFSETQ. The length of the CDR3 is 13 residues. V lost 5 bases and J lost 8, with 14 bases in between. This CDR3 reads CASSTGGRDEQFF. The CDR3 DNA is TGCGCCAGCAGTACCGGGGGAAGGGATGAGCAGTTCTTC.

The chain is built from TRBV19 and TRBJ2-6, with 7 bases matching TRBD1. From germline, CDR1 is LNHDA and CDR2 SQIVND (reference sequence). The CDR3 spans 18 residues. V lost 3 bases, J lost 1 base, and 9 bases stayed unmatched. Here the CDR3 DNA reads TGTGCCAGTAGTATCCCCGGGACAGAGTTTTCTGGGGCCAACGTCCTGACTTTC. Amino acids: CASSIPGTEFSGANVLTF.

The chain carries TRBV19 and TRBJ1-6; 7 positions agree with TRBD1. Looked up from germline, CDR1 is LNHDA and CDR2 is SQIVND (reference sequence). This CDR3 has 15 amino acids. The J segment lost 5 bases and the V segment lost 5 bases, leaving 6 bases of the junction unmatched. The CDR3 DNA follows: TGTGCCAGTAGTTCTCACAGGGGACATAATTCACCCCTCCACTTT. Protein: CASSSHRGHNSPLHF.

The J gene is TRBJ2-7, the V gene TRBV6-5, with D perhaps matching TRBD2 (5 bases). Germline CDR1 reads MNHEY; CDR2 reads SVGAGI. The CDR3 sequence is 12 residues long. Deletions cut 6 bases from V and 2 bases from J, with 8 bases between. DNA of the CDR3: TGTGCCAGCAGATCCGGGACCTACGAGCAGTACTTC. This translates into CASRSGTYEQYF.

In DNA form, the CDR3 reads TGCGCCAGCGGCGTCTTTCTTACTAGGGATAGCACAGATACGCAGTATTTT. Translation: CASGVFLTRDSTDTQYF. This chain links TRBV5-1 with TRBJ2-3; D is perhaps TRBD2 (5 bases). The CDR3 is 17 residues long. With 7 bases removed from V and 0 bases from J, the gap between germline ends came to 21 bases. From germline, CDR1 is SGHRS and CDR2 YFSETQ.

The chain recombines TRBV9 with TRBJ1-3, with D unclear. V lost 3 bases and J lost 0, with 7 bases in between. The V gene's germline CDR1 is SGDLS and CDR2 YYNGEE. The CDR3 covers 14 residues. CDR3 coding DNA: TGTGCCAGCAGCGCAGGAAACTCTGGAAACACCATATATTTT. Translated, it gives CASSAGNSGNTIYF.